The source of this T cell receptor (beta chain) is a study of blood T cells in healthy people across ages. Across the whole study: Capture by template switching was about one barcoded beta molecule per two T cells.

The CDR3 is made up of 16 amino acids. V lost 2 bases and J lost 11; bases outside the gene matches: 15. Looked up from germline, CDR1 is SGHRS and CDR2 is YFSETQ. Caucasian, healthy and from Russia, the donors were aged between 6 and 90. About this clonotype: What it binds is unknown.

A second about 6 to 12 cycle PCR used barcoded and J-beta primers. The template-switch adaptor, which had 12 random nucleotides, put a tag on each cDNA molecule. MiXCR, run by TCRdb on the 5' RACE reads, gives a single entry per CDR3 protein. The profile shows about 670,000 distinct CDR3 sequences, 40% to 65% of them singletons. The study's findings and limits: Unknown donor CMV status possibly confounded expanded clonotype changes.

The sample comprised blood. The source is a woman of 80 years or more in good health. The V and J genes are TRBV5-1 and TRBJ2-5; 10 bases agree with TRBD2. DNA for the CDR3: TGCGCCAGCAGCTTTTTCATAGCGGGGGGATCCAATGAGCAGTACTTC. It encodes CASSFFIAGGSNEQYF.